These 32 T cell receptor beta chains share one sample of origin, sequenced in a study of T cell responses to AZD1222 COVID-19 vaccine. Produced via immunoSEQ multiplex PCR; TCRdb's table is partial and in-frame only. This table holds roughly 170,000 clones, almost 90% found once. Sample: peripheral blood, taken on day 0 of AZD1222 vaccination. Source of these receptors: an adult in good health.

The J gene is TRBJ1-2, the V gene TRBV7-9; a weak D match, TRBD1 (5 bases). This CDR3 has 15 amino acids. Germline CDR1 and CDR2: SEHNR and FQNEAQ (reference sequence). The ends were cut back, 4 bases at V and 2 bases at J, with 14 bases in the middle. The CDR3 loop is CASSSSREWNYGYTF. The CDR3 coding sequence is TGTGCCAGCAGCTCCTCCAGGGAATGGAACTATGGCTACACCTTC.

In its sample, this clone was seen a few times. The chain uses TRBV2 and TRBJ2-5; D is ambiguous. This CDR3 is 11 amino acids long. V gave up 2 bases and J gave up 5 bases, with 3 bases separating them. CDR1 SNHLY and CDR2 FYNNEI come from the germline V gene. The chain's CDR3 is CASSEWETQYF. CDR3 nucleotide sequence: TGTGCCAGCAGTGAATGGGAGACCCAGTACTTC.

A word on this clone: At one end, the junction sequence differs from germline, possibly due to a read error. CDR3 nucleotide sequence: TGTGCTAGCAGTTTACTGGCGGGGGGGCCTGGCAATGAGCAGTTCTTC. This translates into CASSLLAGGPGNEQFF. V gene TRBV7-7 combines with J gene TRBJ2-1; 9 positions match TRBD2. CDR1 SSHAT and CDR2 FNYEAQ come from the germline V gene (reference sequence). The CDR3 length is 16 residues.

J is TRBJ2-7 and V is TRBV28; 7 nucleotides agree with TRBD1. The CDR3 is 13 residues long. Germline V gene lookup returns CDR1 MDHEN and CDR2 SYDVKM. Germline trimming cut 1 base from V and 4 bases from J; bases unmatched to any gene: 1. The CDR3 bases are TGTGCCAGCAGTTTATTGACAGGGTACGAGCAGTACTTC. Protein product: CASSLLTGYEQYF.

The chain combines TRBV24-1 with TRBJ2-5; possible D gene TRBD1, 7 bases. V gave up 0 bases and J gave up 1 base, with 14 bases separating them. Germline V gene lookup returns CDR1 KGHDR and CDR2 SFDVKD. CDR3 size: 17 residues. The CDR3 bases are TGTGCCACCAGTGATTTGCGGGAGAGGGGGCCCCAAGAGACCCAGTACTTC. Amino acids: CATSDLRERGPQETQYF.

Only a few counts were recorded for this clone. The rearrangement links TRBV9 to TRBJ2-1; 14 bases line up with TRBD2. This CDR3 contains 18 residues. Trimming at V came to 6 bases and at J to 7 bases, leaving 15 bases not matched to a gene. Germline loops: CDR1 SGDLS, CDR2 YYNGEE. CDR3 region: CASTLGTSGGARTNEQFF. In DNA form, the CDR3 reads TGTGCCAGCACCCTAGGGACTAGCGGGGGCGCCCGGACGAATGAGCAGTTCTTC.

This chain joins TRBV11-2 and TRBJ2-4, with 7 bases aligning to TRBD1. Unmatched junction bases numbered 11, after V lost 5 bases and J lost 13 bases. The CDR3 has 13 residues. Germline lookup yields CDR1 SGHAT and CDR2 FQNNGV. The CDR3 coding sequence is TGTGCCAGCAGCACCTCGGGACAGAGGGGCCAGTACTTC. It translates to CASSTSGQRGQYF.

This clone showed up just a few times. Within the sample, other DNA sequences also encode this same CDR3. This chain connects TRBV9 to TRBJ1-2, with D unresolved. Trimming took 5 bases from V and 5 from J, leaving 13 bases between them. Germline V CDR1 and CDR2: SGDLS, YYNGEE. The CDR3 loop spans 13 amino acids. The CDR3 spells CASSFTGDYGYTF. DNA for the CDR3: TGTGCCAGCAGTTTTACCGGGGATTATGGCTACACCTTC. Complete variable domain (other parts from reference TRBV9 and TRBJ1-2): DSGVTQTPKHLITATGQRVTLRCSPRSGDLSVYWYQQSLDQGLQFLIQYYNGEERAKGNILERFSAQQFPDLHSELNLSSLELGDSALYFCASSFTGDYGYTFGSGTRLTVV.

V gene TRBV6-4 combines with J gene TRBJ1-1, with 10 bases fitting TRBD1. The CDR3 totals 14 residues. Unmatched junction bases numbered 6, after V lost 6 bases and J lost 5 bases. CDR1 is MRHNA and CDR2 is SNTAGT in the germline V gene. Here the CDR3 DNA reads TGTGCCAGCAGCCGCGACAGGGGGCTTACTGAAGCTTTCTTT. It codes for CASSRDRGLTEAFF.

The chain joins TRBV14 to TRBJ1-4; a weak D match, TRBD1 (5 bases). V lost 5 bases, J lost 0 bases, and 19 bases lay in between. CDR1 and CDR2 from the germline V gene are SGHDN and FVKESK. The CDR3 is made up of 18 amino acids. CDR3 region: CASSDHSAWDATNEKLFF. The CDR3, as DNA: TGTGCCAGCAGCGACCACTCTGCCTGGGACGCAACTAATGAAAAACTGTTTTTT.

The chain has TRBV3-1 (or the pseudogene TRBV3-2) and TRBJ1-3; a weak D match, TRBD1 (6 bases). The V gene's germline CDR1 is LGHDT and CDR2 YNNKEL (reference sequence). There are 16 residues in the CDR3. Between the trimmed V and J ends, which lost 6 bases and 1 base, there was a span of 16 bases. CDR3 amino acids: CASRERGGASGNTIYF. The CDR3 bases are TGTGCCAGCAGAGAACGAGGGGGGGCTTCTGGAAACACCATATATTTT.

The CDR3 bases are TGTGCCAGCAGCTTGGTATCCGCGAACACTGAAGCTTTCTTT. Encoded protein: CASSLVSANTEAFF. The gene calls are TRBV5-4 and TRBJ1-1; D is ambiguous. This CDR3 spans 14 amino acids. Germline V lookup: CDR1 SGHNT, CDR2 YYREEE (reference sequence). Trimming shortened V by 0 bases and J by 1 base, and 7 bases separated the two germline ends.

The chain joins TRBV6-6 to TRBJ1-2; D call uncertain. CDR3 size: 13 residues. V was trimmed by 6 bases and J by 4 bases, leaving 12 bases between them. Germline V gives CDR1 MNHNY, CDR2 SVGAGI (reference sequence). CDR3 DNA: TGTGCCAGCAGATCCCGACACGGCTATGGCTACACCTTC. The encoded protein is CASRSRHGYGYTF.

The rearrangement uses TRBV27 and TRBJ2-1; 8 bases line up with TRBD1. Per the germline V gene, CDR1 is MNHEY and CDR2 is SMNVEV (reference sequence). The CDR3 has 15 amino acids. V lost 3 bases, J lost 4 bases, and 5 bases stayed unmatched. CDR3 sequence (DNA): TGTGCCAGCAGTTTTCAGGGGGCGGATTACAATGAGCAGTTCTTC. Residues: CASSFQGADYNEQFF.

The rearrangement uses TRBV6-1 and TRBJ2-4, with no clear D. The germline V gene encodes CDR1 MNHNS and CDR2 SASEGT. The CDR3 loop spans 17 amino acids. V was trimmed by 1 base and J by 1 base, leaving 14 bases between them. The CDR3 spells CASSEGYPPSAKNIQYF. As DNA, the CDR3 is TGTGCCAGCAGTGAAGGTTATCCGCCGTCGGCCAAAAACATTCAGTACTTC.

This rearrangement joins TRBV9 to TRBJ2-7, with no clear D. In germline, CDR1 is SGDLS, CDR2 YYNGEE. This CDR3 comprises 14 residues. Trimming shortened V by 4 bases and J by 3 bases, and 14 bases separated the two germline ends. CDR3 in amino acids: CASSPGLRVYEQYF. The CDR3 DNA follows: TGTGCCAGCAGCCCCGGGTTAAGGGTCTACGAGCAGTACTTC.

The V call is TRBV5-8, the J call TRBJ2-3, with TRBD1 matching over 8 bases. The CDR3 covers 14 residues. Looked up from germline, CDR1 is SGHTS and CDR2 is YDEGEE. The ends lost 0 bases at V and 5 bases at J; junction bases unmatched: 2. Here the CDR3 DNA reads TGTGCCAGCAGCTTGGGACAGGGGTTAGATACGCAGTATTTT. Translation: CASSLGQGLDTQYF.

This rearrangement joins TRBV6-5 to TRBJ2-1; a weak D match, TRBD2 (7 bases). V lost 2 bases and J lost 5, with 16 bases in between. Germline V lookup: CDR1 MNHEY, CDR2 SVGAGI. This CDR3 comprises 16 residues. The CDR3 reads CASSYEGGGLHNEQFF. The DNA for the CDR3 is TGTGCCAGCAGTTACGAAGGGGGGGGCCTCCACAATGAGCAGTTCTTC.

The chain combines TRBV4-3 with TRBJ2-1; no clear D gene. The V gene lost 1 base and the J gene lost 9 bases, with 10 bases spanning the gap. The length of the CDR3 is 13 residues. Germline values: CDR1 LGHNA, CDR2 YSLEER. CDR3 DNA sequence: TGCGCCAGCAGCCAAGGCAAGAAAAGTGAGCAGTTCTTC. It specifies CASSQGKKSEQFF.

This chain joins TRBV14 and TRBJ1-2; the D gene is possibly TRBD1 (5 bases). From germline, CDR1 is SGHDN and CDR2 FVKESK. This CDR3 has 16 residues. Trimming took 2 bases from V and 5 from J, leaving 18 bases between them. DNA of the CDR3: TGTGCCAGCAGCCAATCGGTCGGCGGGGGTGAATATGGCTACACCTTC. Translated, it gives CASSQSVGGGEYGYTF.

The genes are TRBV11-3 and TRBJ1-3, with D unresolved. V lost 1 base to trimming and J lost 0 bases, with 22 bases between them. The CDR3 consists of 20 residues. CDR1 SGHNT and CDR2 YENEEA come from the germline V gene. The CDR3, as DNA: TGTGCCAGCAGCTTAGGGCCCCTCGCCTCCAGTCCTGCCTCTGGAAACACCATATATTTT. This translates into CASSLGPLASSPASGNTIYF.

This chain connects TRBV9 to TRBJ1-6; TRBD1 is a possible D gene (5 bases). CDR3 size: 16 residues. Germline assignment: CDR1 SGDLS and CDR2 YYNGEE. The V and J ends lost 0 bases and 5 bases respectively, with 12 bases between them. The CDR3 spells CASSVGPRGDNSPLHF. CDR3 nucleotides: TGTGCCAGCAGCGTAGGCCCGAGGGGTGATAATTCACCCCTCCACTTT.

This clone was picked up one time. The chain combines TRBV6-5 with TRBJ1-4; 8 bases align to TRBD1. The germline V gene encodes CDR1 MNHEY and CDR2 SVGAGI. V was clipped by 2 bases and J by 7 bases; unmatched bases: 9. The CDR3 consists of 16 residues. In DNA form, the CDR3 reads TGTGCCAGCAGTTACCCCCAGGACAGGGTTGGTGAAAAACTGTTTTTT. Translated, it gives CASSYPQDRVGEKLFF.

This clone was seen just once. The chain employs TRBV7-9 and TRBJ2-5; D may match TRBD1 or TRBD2 (5 bases each). The CDR3 contains 14 residues. Trimming stripped 3 bases from V and 4 bases from J, with 12 bases between. From germline, CDR1 is SEHNR and CDR2 FQNEAQ (reference sequence). For the CDR3, the DNA is TGTGCCAGCAGCTTCGGGGCCAGGAGAGAGACCCAGTACTTC. Translated, it gives CASSFGARRETQYF.

The rearrangement joins TRBV18 to TRBJ1-2, with D perhaps matching TRBD1 (5 bases). The CDR3 extends over 16 amino acids. Germline CDR1 reads KGHSH; CDR2 reads LQKENI. Trimming stripped 0 bases from V and 0 bases from J, with 11 bases between. The CDR3 here is CASSPPAGRPNYGYTF. In DNA, the CDR3 is TGTGCCAGCTCACCACCGGCAGGGCGCCCTAACTATGGCTACACCTTC.

CDR3 sequence: CAWGKTDRYNEQFF. In DNA form, the CDR3 reads TGTGCCTGGGGAAAAACCGACAGATACAATGAGCAGTTCTTC. The chain uses TRBV30 and TRBJ2-1, with D perhaps matching TRBD1 (5 bases). This CDR3 contains 14 residues. Trimming pared 5 bases from V and 4 bases from J, leaving 15 bases between. Germline loops: CDR1 GTSNPN, CDR2 SVGIG (reference sequence).

V and J are TRBV30 and TRBJ1-4; TRBD1 is a possible D gene (6 bases). Per the germline V gene, CDR1 is GTSNPN and CDR2 is SVGIG (reference sequence). The CDR3 sequence is 14 residues long. Between the trimmed V and J ends, which lost 3 bases and 6 bases, there was a span of 14 bases. DNA for the CDR3: TGTGCCTGGAGCCCTAAGGGGGGGGATGAAAAACTGTTTTTT. The encoded protein is CAWSPKGGDEKLFF.

This chain connects TRBV11-2 to TRBJ2-2, with D perhaps matching TRBD1 or TRBD2 (6 bases each). The length of the CDR3 is 15 residues. V lost 3 bases to trimming and J lost 4 bases, with 12 bases between them. CDR1 is SGHAT, CDR2 FQNNGV, per germline. This chain's CDR3 is CASSLEPGATGELFF. The CDR3 region has the DNA TGTGCCAGCAGCTTGGAGCCGGGGGCCACCGGGGAGCTGTTTTTT.

The chain has TRBV18 and TRBJ1-1, with TRBD1 as a possible D gene (6 bases). Germline values: CDR1 KGHSH, CDR2 LQKENI. The V gene lost 5 bases and the J gene lost 3 bases, with 13 bases spanning the gap. CDR3 length: 14 amino acids. CDR3 region: CASSATPGDTEAFF. For the CDR3, the DNA is TGTGCCAGCTCAGCCACGCCAGGGGACACTGAAGCTTTCTTT.

The gene calls are TRBV5-1 and TRBJ2-2; 9 nucleotides line up with TRBD1. There are 15 residues in the CDR3. Germline loops: CDR1 SGHRS, CDR2 YFSETQ. V was clipped by 3 bases and J by 5 bases; unmatched bases: 5. CDR3 loop: CASSSQGAGTGELFF. CDR3 DNA: TGCGCCAGCAGCTCACAGGGGGCGGGGACCGGGGAGCTGTTTTTT. Looking up the rest from reference TRBV5-1 and TRBJ2-2 gives the full variable domain: KAGVTQTPRYLIKTRGQQVTLSCSPISGHRSVSWYQQTPGQGLQFLFEYFSETQRNKGNFPGRFSGRQFSNSRSEMNVSTLELGDSALYLCASSSQGAGTGELFFGEGSRLTVL.

The chain uses TRBV6-6 and TRBJ1-1; D call uncertain. Germline V lookup: CDR1 MNHNY, CDR2 SVGAGI (reference sequence). With 6 bases removed from V and 0 bases from J, the gap between germline ends came to 11 bases. This CDR3 region has 14 residues. The CDR3 bases are TGTGCCAGCAGCACTGGACGGCTGAACACTGAAGCTTTCTTT. The encoded protein is CASSTGRLNTEAFF.

This clone has just one count. The chain employs TRBV4-3 and TRBJ2-1, with a weak D call TRBD2 (6 bases). Germline loops: CDR1 LGHNA, CDR2 YSLEER. The CDR3 is made up of 14 amino acids. V lost 2 bases and J 7 bases, leaving 12 bases between the germline ends. CDR3 nucleotides: TGCGCCAGCAGCCAATCGGGCCGGGGGAATGAGCAGTTCTTC. The encoded protein is CASSQSGRGNEQFF.